This passage covers 28 T cell receptor beta chains from one sample sequenced in a study of blood T cell repertoires in COVID-19. Clones were read by immunoSEQ multiplex PCR, and TCRdb kept only the in-frame ones, dropping some. The profile shows around 700,000 clones, about 87% of them singletons. The sample taken for sequencing was peripheral blood. These receptors were taken from a woman aged 18 to 35 with acute or convalescent COVID-19.

This rearrangement joins TRBV29-1 to TRBJ1-5; D unresolved. CDR3 size: 15 residues. Per the germline V gene, CDR1 is SQVTM and CDR2 is ANQGSEA. Trimming shortened V by 6 bases and J by 3 bases, and 18 bases separated the two germline ends. The DNA for the CDR3 is TGCAGCGTCCTCAGACACCCCTTACCCAATCAGCCCCAGCATTTT. Amino acid sequence: CSVLRHPLPNQPQHF.

The chain recombines TRBV4-2 with TRBJ2-2; D possibly corresponds to TRBD1 (6 bases). V lost 2 bases and J lost 2, with 9 bases in between. This CDR3 has 15 residues. CDR1 and CDR2 from the germline V gene are LGHNA and YNFKEQ. The chain's CDR3 is CASSQPGHNTGELFF. The CDR3 DNA reads TGTGCCAGCAGCCAACCGGGACACAACACCGGGGAGCTGTTTTTT.

This chain uses TRBV6-5 with TRBJ2-7; the match to TRBD2 covers 12 bases. The length of the CDR3 is 14 residues. The ends lost 7 bases at V and 2 bases at J; junction bases unmatched: 3. The germline V gene has CDR1 MNHEY and CDR2 SVGAGI. The CDR3 here is CASTRTSGTYEQYF. Written as DNA, the CDR3 is TGTGCCAGCACTAGGACTAGCGGGACCTACGAGCAGTACTTC.

The V and J genes are TRBV2 and TRBJ2-3; 9 bases match TRBD1. The CDR3 consists of 14 residues. V dropped 4 bases and J dropped 4; count of bases not matched to a gene: 3. Germline CDR1 and CDR2: SNHLY and FYNNEI. Here the CDR3 reads CASSVGQGPDTQYF. CDR3 sequence (DNA): TGTGCCAGCAGTGTGGGACAGGGACCAGATACGCAGTATTTT. Variable domain in full (rest from reference TRBV2 and TRBJ2-3): EPEVTQTPSHQVTQMGQEVILRCVPISNHLYFYWYRQILGQKVEFLVSFYNNEISEKSEIFDDQFSVERPDGSNFTLKIRSTKLEDSAMYFCASSVGQGPDTQYFGPGTRLTVL.

The gene calls are TRBV6-6 and TRBJ1-5, with 7 bases aligning to TRBD1. CDR1 MNHNY and CDR2 SVGAGI come from the germline V gene (reference sequence). The V segment lost 4 bases and the J segment 6 bases; nucleotides outside the gene matches: 6. The CDR3 contains 14 residues. The CDR3 DNA is TGTGCCAGCAGTTGGGGACAGTCTACTCAGCCCCAGCATTTT. It is translated as CASSWGQSTQPQHF.

The chain joins TRBV6-5 to TRBJ2-4; maybe TRBD1 (8 bases). CDR3 size: 13 residues. Germline values: CDR1 MNHEY, CDR2 SVGAGI. V lost 8 bases and J lost 6, with 14 bases in between. The CDR3 is CASVNRGGNIQYF. The CDR3 DNA reads TGTGCCAGCGTCAACAGGGGGGGAAACATTCAGTACTTC.

V gene TRBV27 combines with J gene TRBJ2-5; 7 bases align to TRBD2. V trimming: 5 bases; J trimming: 2 bases; junction bases outside the gene matches: 8. The CDR3 contains 15 residues. Germline CDR1 MNHEY, CDR2 SMNVEV (reference sequence). CDR3 coding DNA: TGTGCCAGCAGTCCTCTAAGCGGGGATCAAGAGACCCAGTACTTC. This gives the protein CASSPLSGDQETQYF.

V usage is TRBV6-5 and J usage is TRBJ2-1; D not resolved. V dropped 4 bases and J dropped 13 bases, with 14 bases sitting between them. This CDR3 has 12 residues. Germline assignment: CDR1 MNHEY and CDR2 SVGAGI. In DNA, the CDR3 is TGTGCCAGCAGTTCCACCCTATCCCCTCAGTTCTTC. It yields the protein CASSSTLSPQFF.

CDR3 in DNA: TGTGCCAGCAGTGAAACATCAGGTTTTAATCAGCCCCAGCATTTT. This translates into CASSETSGFNQPQHF. The chain is built from TRBV6-1 and TRBJ1-5; unclear D gene. Trimming left V 2 bases short and J 4 bases short, with 12 bases between. Germline V lookup: CDR1 MNHNS, CDR2 SASEGT. The CDR3 sequence is 15 residues long.

The chain carries TRBV2 and TRBJ2-1, with a weak D call TRBD2 (5 bases). Trimming took 3 bases from V and 0 from J, leaving 15 bases between them. CDR3 length equals 17 residues. Germline CDR1 SNHLY, CDR2 FYNNEI. The CDR3 sequence: CASSDDGKDFSYNEQFF. In DNA form, the CDR3 reads TGTGCCAGCAGTGACGATGGCAAGGACTTCTCCTACAATGAGCAGTTCTTC.

This chain uses TRBV11-2 with TRBJ2-7; TRBD1 agrees at 9 bases. Per the germline V gene, CDR1 is SGHAT and CDR2 is FQNNGV. The J segment lost 1 base and the V segment lost 6 bases, leaving 7 bases of the junction unmatched. The CDR3 has 15 residues. The CDR3 DNA reads TGTGCCAGCAGACTTACAGGGGGCGATTCCTACGAGCAGTACTTC. The encoded protein is CASRLTGGDSYEQYF.

The V and J genes are TRBV19 and TRBJ1-1; possibly TRBD1 for D (6 bases). CDR1 is LNHDA, CDR2 SQIVND, per germline (reference sequence). The CDR3 totals 13 residues. Deletions cut 4 bases from V and 6 bases from J, with 12 bases between. The CDR3 sequence: CASSKIQGSEAFF. CDR3 bases: TGTGCCAGTAGTAAGATCCAGGGGTCTGAAGCTTTCTTT. Based on the CDR3 plus reference TRBV19 and TRBJ1-1, the full variable domain is DGGITQSPKYLFRKEGQNVTLSCEQNLNHDAMYWYRQDPGQGLRLIYYSQIVNDFQKGDIAEGYSVSREKKESFPLTVTSAQKNPTAFYLCASSKIQGSEAFFGQGTRLTVV.

This clone was seen a single time. The rearrangement links TRBV6-5 to TRBJ1-2; no clear D gene. Germline values: CDR1 MNHEY, CDR2 SVGAGI. The V gene lost 4 bases and the J gene lost 0 bases, with 6 bases spanning the gap. The CDR3 sequence is 13 residues long. CDR3 DNA sequence: TGTGCCAGCAGTTCGACACCTAACTATGGCTACACCTTC. Translated, it gives CASSSTPNYGYTF.

This chain connects TRBV13 to TRBJ1-1, with 8 bases identical to TRBD1. The CDR3 is 13 residues long. After removal of 4 bases from V and 11 bases from J, the junction contained 9 bases not matched to a gene. The V gene's germline CDR1 is PRHDT and CDR2 FYEKMQ (reference sequence). CDR3 sequence reads: CASSYGQGQEAFF. CDR3 nucleotide sequence: TGTGCCAGCAGCTACGGACAGGGACAGGAGGCTTTCTTT.

The V and J genes are TRBV28 and TRBJ2-3; 7 nucleotides align to TRBD1. This CDR3 is 16 amino acids long. J was trimmed by 0 bases and V by 0 bases; bases with no gene match: 3. Germline V gene sequence: CDR1 MDHEN, CDR2 SYDVKM. The CDR3 here is CASSLWSGGSTDTQYF. DNA for the CDR3: TGTGCCAGCAGTTTATGGTCAGGGGGTAGCACAGATACGCAGTATTTT.

V gene TRBV19 combines with J gene TRBJ2-4, with 8 bases lining up with TRBD2. Per the germline V gene, CDR1 is LNHDA and CDR2 is SQIVND (reference sequence). The CDR3 extends over 13 amino acids. V was clipped by 6 bases and J by 10 bases; unmatched bases: 8. CDR3 nucleotide sequence: TGTGCCAGTAGCCCTACACGGGAGGGGATTCAGTACTTC. Amino acid sequence: CASSPTREGIQYF.

The chain links TRBV19 to TRBJ1-1; D unclear. The CDR3 length is 15 residues. The germline gives CDR1 LNHDA, CDR2 SQIVND (reference sequence). Trimming pared 2 bases from V and 0 bases from J, leaving 10 bases between. The CDR3 sequence: CASSIREEMNTEAFF. The CDR3, as DNA: TGTGCCAGTAGTATACGAGAAGAAATGAACACTGAAGCTTTCTTT.

CDR3 bases: TGTGCCAGCAGCTCCGCCCGGGACTCAGAGCAGTTCTTC. Translated, it gives CASSSARDSEQFF. This sequence joins TRBV7-3 and TRBJ2-1; D is perhaps TRBD2 (6 bases). Per the germline V gene, CDR1 is SGHTA and CDR2 is FQGTGA. The V end was cut by 4 bases, the J end by 10 bases, with 14 bases between. The CDR3 consists of 13 residues. Together with reference TRBV7-3 and TRBJ2-1, the CDR3 gives the full variable domain: GAGVSQTPSNKVTEKGKYVELRCDPISGHTALYWYRQSLGQGPEFLIYFQGTGAADDSGLPNDRFFAVRPEGSVSTLKIQRTERGDSAVYLCASSSARDSEQFFGPGTRLTVL.

The chain joins TRBV6-5 to TRBJ1-1; 7 positions agree with TRBD1. V lost 4 bases, J lost 6 bases, and 8 bases stayed unmatched. The germline gives CDR1 MNHEY, CDR2 SVGAGI. This CDR3 comprises 14 residues. CDR3 loop: CASSLTGVVAEAFF. DNA of the CDR3: TGTGCCAGCAGTTTAACAGGGGTGGTCGCTGAAGCTTTCTTT.

The chain recombines TRBV9 with TRBJ1-1; D possibly corresponds to TRBD1 (5 bases). The V gene lost 0 bases and the J gene lost 1 base, with 10 bases spanning the gap. The CDR3 consists of 15 residues. Per germline, CDR1 SGDLS and CDR2 YYNGEE. Here the CDR3 reads CASSVVLQENTEAFF. The CDR3 DNA reads TGTGCCAGCAGCGTAGTATTACAGGAGAACACTGAAGCTTTCTTT.

This clone was observed a handful of times. V gene TRBV19 combines with J gene TRBJ1-3; 7 nucleotides line up with TRBD1. CDR3 size: 17 residues. V lost 5 bases, J lost 0 bases, and 10 bases stayed unmatched. Germline values: CDR1 LNHDA, CDR2 SQIVND (reference sequence). For the CDR3, the DNA is TGTGCCAGTAGTTCCCCTGGACAGGCAAACTCTGGAAACACCATATATTTT. Its translation: CASSSPGQANSGNTIYF.

The chain recombines TRBV9 with TRBJ1-1; 7 bases map to TRBD1. There are 15 residues in the CDR3. The V gene's germline CDR1 is SGDLS and CDR2 YYNGEE. The V and J ends lost 3 bases and 4 bases, in that order; junction bases with no gene match: 9. The CDR3 sequence: CASSAGGQVGTEAFF. The CDR3 DNA reads TGTGCCAGCAGCGCTGGAGGACAGGTAGGCACTGAAGCTTTCTTT.

This clone was counted only a few times. The V call is TRBV4-1, the J call TRBJ1-6; D call uncertain. V was shortened by 1 base and J by 10 bases, with 5 bases between the two germline ends. Germline V gene lookup returns CDR1 MGHRA and CDR2 YSYEKL. The CDR3 covers 12 residues. The CDR3 region has the DNA TGCGCCAGCAGCCAAGTCTCCTCACCCCTCCACTTT. The encoded protein is CASSQVSSPLHF.

This rearrangement joins TRBV27 to TRBJ1-5; D is uncertain. Germline V gene sequence: CDR1 MNHEY, CDR2 SMNVEV (reference sequence). Between the trimmed V and J ends, which lost 3 bases and 6 bases, there was a span of 9 bases. The CDR3 loop spans 13 amino acids. This chain's CDR3 is CASSFVAAQPQHF. For the CDR3, the DNA is TGTGCCAGCAGTTTCGTGGCTGCTCAGCCCCAGCATTTT.

This chain joins TRBV11-3 and TRBJ2-1; D not certain. Germline V lookup: CDR1 SGHNT, CDR2 YENEEA. The length of the CDR3 is 13 residues. The V and J ends lost 3 bases and 6 bases respectively, with 9 bases between them. CDR3 protein: CASSFDNRNEQFF. DNA for the CDR3: TGTGCCAGCAGCTTTGACAACCGCAATGAGCAGTTCTTC.

The V call is TRBV19, the J call TRBJ2-1, with TRBD2 as a possible D gene (6 bases). The germline V and J ends were trimmed by 1 base and 8 bases, with 15 bases remaining between them. Per germline, CDR1 LNHDA and CDR2 SQIVND (reference sequence). This CDR3 has 15 amino acids. CDR3 loop: CASSIGWQGGDEQFF. The DNA for the CDR3 is TGTGCCAGTAGTATAGGTTGGCAGGGAGGCGATGAGCAGTTCTTC.

The rearrangement joins TRBV21-1 to TRBJ1-2; no check of the table's D call, TRBD1, against the DNA was made. TRBV21-1 is listed as a pseudogene. This CDR3 contains 15 residues. CDR3 sequence (DNA): TGTGCCAGCAGCAAAGCGCGGACAGGGTACGGTGGCTACACCTTC. Protein: CASSKARTGYGGYTF.

To note about this clone: Other DNA sequences in this sample translate to the same CDR3. The chain employs TRBV3-1 (or the pseudogene TRBV3-2) and TRBJ1-5, with 8 bases aligning to TRBD1. V dropped 0 bases and J dropped 4; count of bases not matched to a gene: 5. The CDR3 is made up of 16 amino acids. CDR1 LGHDT and CDR2 YNNKEL come from the germline V gene (reference sequence). This CDR3 is CASSQDRTGGNQPQHF. CDR3 DNA sequence: TGTGCCAGCAGCCAAGATCGCACAGGGGGGAATCAGCCCCAGCATTTT.